This is a list of T cell receptor beta chains from one sample in a study of neurological immune-mediated disorders. TCRdb recomputed calls from the 5' RACE reads with MiXCR, one row per CDR3 protein. Of 40,000 to 55,000 distinct CDR3 sequences in the sample, 4.5% to 7% were seen once. The sequenced material came from CD4+ T cells from blood. These receptors were taken from a woman aged 18-29 years with multiple sclerosis. Both conserved end residues are part of each CDR3. Fields, in order: clone size, V gene, J gene, CDR3 protein. Clone size appears in some rows only: once, few, many, or a class for an expanded clone.

>-|TRBV28|TRBJ2-7
CANTLGGGPYEQYF
>many|TRBV20-1|TRBJ1-5
CSARGSDGDNQPQHF
>few|TRBV7-3|TRBJ2-3
CASSSERGSTDTQYF
>many|TRBV29-1|TRBJ1-2
CSVGGQAEGGYTF
>-|TRBV11-2|TRBJ1-1
CASSLGGFLRDTEAFF
>many|TRBV15|TRBJ2-3
CATSRDRVADTQYF
>many|TRBV12-3/TRBV12-4|TRBJ1-3
CASSHRGILTGNTIYF
>many|TRBV28|TRBJ1-6
CASSPAGNSPLHF
>many|TRBV5-1|TRBJ2-1
CASSQAGGLNEQFF
>many|TRBV5-1|TRBJ1-1
CASSLDSKNTEAFF
>few|TRBV20-1|TRBJ1-1
CSARSGRSTEAFF
>many|TRBV12-3/TRBV12-4|TRBJ2-3
CASSRSESRTDTQYF
>many|TRBV5-6|TRBJ2-3
CASRQAPAGTDTQYF
>many|TRBV28|TRBJ1-6
CASSSSTGVKGSPLHF
>few|TRBV7-9|TRBJ1-1
CASSLVDTEAFF
>-|TRBV28|TRBJ2-1
CASRPSGGGEDNEQFF
>many|TRBV29-1|TRBJ2-2
CSVEDARNGELFF
>many|TRBV12-3/TRBV12-4|TRBJ1-6
CASSPGGDNSPLHF
>few|TRBV19|TRBJ2-6
CASSTTGANVLTF
>many|TRBV7-9|TRBJ2-3
CASSLGQSITDTQYF
>many|TRBV3-1|TRBJ2-5
CASSPHSGLGEETQYF
>many|TRBV20-1|TRBJ2-1
CSALDGGPNEQFF
>many|TRBV4-1|TRBJ2-3
CASSQDWYSSTDTQYF
>many|TRBV15|TRBJ2-5
CATSRDAAGTQYF
>many|TRBV27|TRBJ1-4
CASSLSSWGQGREKLFF
>many|TRBV10-3|TRBJ2-3
CAISRGEGSTDTQYF
>many|TRBV20-1|TRBJ2-1
CSLAGGFYNEQFF
>-|TRBV10-3|TRBJ2-1
CAIKASGGANEQFF
>many|TRBV7-2|TRBJ1-1
CASSSDRGRNEAFF
>many|TRBV20-1|TRBJ2-1
CSARSEASGNGSSYNEQFF
>many|TRBV10-3|TRBJ1-3
CAISGSRSTPGNTIYF
>few|TRBV18|TRBJ1-4
CASSPRGTNEKLFF
>many|TRBV27|TRBJ1-1
CASSFISGWAEAFF
>many|TRBV7-2|TRBJ1-3
CASSLTGHSGNTIYF
>many|TRBV7-2|TRBJ2-5
CASSRLKVPGQGTRRETQYF
>many|TRBV20-1|TRBJ2-1
CSARAFGGEQQFF
>many|TRBV7-8|TRBJ1-6
CASSPRDSHYNSPLHF
>many|TRBV20-1|TRBJ2-1
CSASTSGRQDEQFF
>many|TRBV7-2|TRBJ1-1
CASSTSQGEAFF
>-|TRBV25-1|TRBJ2-6
CASSEHLAGGSGANVLTF
>-|TRBV6-2/TRBV6-3|TRBJ1-1
CASSKDRAMNTEAFF
>many|TRBV5-1|TRBJ2-6
CASSLLGQTYSGANVLTF
>many|TRBV20-1|TRBJ1-2
CSASPRQDNNYGYTF
>many|TRBV3-1|TRBJ2-1
CASSQGINNEQFF
>many|TRBV9|TRBJ2-6
CASSAGTGRSGANVLTF
>many|TRBV11-2|TRBJ2-1
CASSSHTNSEQFF
>many|TRBV30|TRBJ2-2
CAWGSGWNTGELFF
>many|TRBV5-1|TRBJ2-3
CASSPRLAGGRSTDTQYF
>medium-sized|TRBV10-3|TRBJ1-5
CAISRTGQGNQPQHF